This TCR beta chain was found in a study of PD-1 blockade in classical Hodgkin lymphoma. Findings of the study overall: Those achieving complete response showed baseline diversity like newly diagnosed patients. CD4+ TCR diversity climbed significantly by C4D1, unlike CD8+ TCR diversity. It was reported that newly diagnosed patients had less baseline TCR diversity than healthy donors.

The protocol was immunoSEQ multiplex PCR, while the TCRdb copy is restricted to in-frame clones and leaves out a portion. Of 46,000 or so clones detected, roughly 90% appear once; the ten largest clones hold approximately 9.1%. Following autologous stem cell transplantation, relapse occurred in every patient, and exposure to brentuximab vedotin varied. Comment on this clone: The antigen is undetermined.

The clonotype comes from a human donor with classical Hodgkin lymphoma. This sample comprised peripheral blood mononuclear cells (PBMCs), obtained at baseline.

CDR3 region: CASSLVRQKGYEQYF. The CDR3 DNA reads TGTGCCAGCAGCTTAGTTCGGCAGAAAGGCTACGAGCAGTACTTC. V is TRBV11-1 and J is TRBJ2-7; D not certain. This CDR3 comprises 15 residues. Germline V gene lookup returns CDR1 SGHAT and CDR2 FQDESV (reference sequence). Trimming removed 1 base at V and 3 bases at J, with 13 bases between.